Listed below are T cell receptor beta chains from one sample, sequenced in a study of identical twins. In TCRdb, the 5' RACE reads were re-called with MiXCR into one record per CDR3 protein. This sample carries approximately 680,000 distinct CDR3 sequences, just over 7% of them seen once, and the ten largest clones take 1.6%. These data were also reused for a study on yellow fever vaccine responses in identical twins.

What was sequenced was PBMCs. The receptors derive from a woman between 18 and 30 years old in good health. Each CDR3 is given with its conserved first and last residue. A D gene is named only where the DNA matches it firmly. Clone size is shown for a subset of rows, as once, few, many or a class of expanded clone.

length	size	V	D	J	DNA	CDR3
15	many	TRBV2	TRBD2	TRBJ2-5	TGTGCCAGCAGGAGACTAGCGGGCTCCCAAGAGACCCAGTACTTC	CASRRLAGSQETQYF
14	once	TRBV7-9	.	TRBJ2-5	TGTGCCAGCAGCTTAGTACTTTATGGGGAGACCCAGTACTTC	CASSLVLYGETQYF
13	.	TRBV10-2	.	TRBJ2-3	TGCGCCAGCGCTGACCATCGCTCCGATACGCAGTATTTT	CASADHRSDTQYF
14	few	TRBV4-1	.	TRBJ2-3	TGCGCCAGCAGCCAGGGGGACCTCAGGGATACGCAGTATTTT	CASSQGDLRDTQYF
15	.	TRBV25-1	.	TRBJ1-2	TGTGCCAGCAGTCCCTGGGGGGAGGAGGTCTATGGCTACACCTTC	CASSPWGEEVYGYTF
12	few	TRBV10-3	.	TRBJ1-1	TGTGCCACGCGCCGGGGAAACACTGAAGCTTTCTTT	CATRRGNTEAFF
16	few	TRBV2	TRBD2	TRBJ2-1	TGTGCCAGCAGAAGGACTAGCGTGGTACCGTACAATGAGCAGTTCTTC	CASRRTSVVPYNEQFF
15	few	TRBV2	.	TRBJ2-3	TGTGCCAGCAGGGAACAGGGGCCGGGGGCAGATACGCAGTATTTT	CASREQGPGADTQYF
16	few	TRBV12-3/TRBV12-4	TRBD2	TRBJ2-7	TGTGCCAGCAGTAAAATATTAGCGGGAGGAATTCGTGAGCAGTACTTC	CASSKILAGGIREQYF
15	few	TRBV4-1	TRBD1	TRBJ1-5	TGCGCCAGCAGCCCCCAACAGGGGGGCAATCAGCCCCAGCATTTT	CASSPQQGGNQPQHF
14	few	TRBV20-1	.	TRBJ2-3	TGCAGTGCTAGAGCCCGAGGGGCCTCAGATACGCAGTATTTT	CSARARGASDTQYF
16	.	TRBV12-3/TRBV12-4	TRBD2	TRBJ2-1	TGTGCCAGCAGTTCCGAAGGACTAGCGGGAGTCAATGAGCAGTTCTTC	CASSSEGLAGVNEQFF
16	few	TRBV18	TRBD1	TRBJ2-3	TGTGCCAGCTCTCGATCGGGACAGGGACGGTCAGATACGCAGTATTTT	CASSRSGQGRSDTQYF
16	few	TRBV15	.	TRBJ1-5	TGTGCCACCAGCAGAGGAGGGGCCCGGTCTGGACGGCCCCAGCATTTT	CATSRGGARSGRPQHF
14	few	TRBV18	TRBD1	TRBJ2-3	TGTGCCAGCTCACCGGACAGGAACACAGATACGCAGTATTTT	CASSPDRNTDTQYF
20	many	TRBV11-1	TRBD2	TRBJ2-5	TGTGCCAGCAGCGGCCCCACATTCCACCAACTAGCGGGGGTACATGAGACCCAGTACTTC	CASSGPTFHQLAGVHETQYF
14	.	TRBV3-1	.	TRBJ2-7	TGTGCCAGCAGCCAAGTTGGAGGGCAGTACGAGCAGTACTTC	CASSQVGGQYEQYF
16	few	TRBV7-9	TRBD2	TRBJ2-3	TGTGCCAGCACCTTTCCCGGGGGACTAGGCACAGATACGCAGTATTTT	CASTFPGGLGTDTQYF
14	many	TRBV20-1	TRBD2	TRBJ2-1	TGCAGTGCCATCCTAGCGGGGGGCTACAATGAGCAGTTCTTC	CSAILAGGYNEQFF
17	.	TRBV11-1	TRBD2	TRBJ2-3	TGTGCCAGCAGCTTATTAGCTAGCGGGACTAGCACAGATACGCAGTATTTT	CASSLLASGTSTDTQYF
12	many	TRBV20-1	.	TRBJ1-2	TGCAGTGCTAGAATCGGTCTGTATGGCTACACCTTC	CSARIGLYGYTF
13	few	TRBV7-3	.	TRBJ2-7	TGTGCCAGCAGCTTAAATGTAAAGGGCGAGCAGTACTTC	CASSLNVKGEQYF
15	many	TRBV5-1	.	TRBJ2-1	TGCGCCAGCAGCAGGTCTACGAGCTCCTACAATGAGCAGTTCTTC	CASSRSTSSYNEQFF
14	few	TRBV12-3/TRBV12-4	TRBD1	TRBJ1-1	TGTGCCAGCAGTTCTTGGGACAGAGGCACTGAAGCTTTCTTT	CASSSWDRGTEAFF
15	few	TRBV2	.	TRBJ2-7	TGTGCCAGCAATATTTTAGCGCGAAACTCCTACGAGCAGTACTTC	CASNILARNSYEQYF
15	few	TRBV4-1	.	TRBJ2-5	TGCGCCAGCAGCCCACTCAACAAGGGGCTGGAGACCCAGTACTTC	CASSPLNKGLETQYF
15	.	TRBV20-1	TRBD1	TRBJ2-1	TGCAGTGCTAGAGATTCGAGGGGGCCTGACAATGAGCAGTTCTTC	CSARDSRGPDNEQFF
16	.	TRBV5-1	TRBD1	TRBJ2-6	TGCGCCAGCAGCTGGACAGGGGTTTCCGGGGCCAACGTCCTGACTTTC	CASSWTGVSGANVLTF
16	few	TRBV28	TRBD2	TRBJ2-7	TGTGCCAGCAGTCTAACCGGGACTAGCGGATCCTACGAGCAGTACTTC	CASSLTGTSGSYEQYF